This record covers a single T cell receptor (beta chain). This CDR3 comprises 15 residues. Germline values: CDR1 MNHNS, CDR2 SASEGT. The ends were cut back, 5 bases at V and 0 bases at J, with 11 bases in the middle. Using immunoSEQ multiplex PCR, the repertoire was profiled, and TCRdb retains in-frame clones only, with some absent. Among about 53,000 clones, approximately 81% were seen once, and the ten largest hold 4.6%. These data belong to a study of OX40 agonist ivuxolimab in advanced cancers. About the study: Ivuxolimab, an agonistic anti-OX40 (CD134) antibody, was given to patients. Ivuxolimab was delivered to patients intravenously every 2 weeks at doses spanning 0.01 to 10 mg/kg. A male proportion of over 75% was recorded, with mean age around 60 years and range roughly 23 to 79. A partial response was reached by three patients: one with hepatocellular carcinoma and two with cutaneous melanoma.

The rearrangement uses TRBV6-1 and TRBJ1-3; D unclear. Sequenced here: CD4+ or CD8+ T cells sorted from blood, sampled in a trial of the OX40 agonist ivuxolimab. The receptor was derived from an adult with an advanced solid tumor such as melanoma, head and neck, liver or kidney cancer. The DNA of the CDR3 is TGTGCCAGCAGTACCGGCAGGAGCTCTGGAAACACCATATATTTT. It encodes CASSTGRSSGNTIYF.